This T cell receptor beta chain was found in a study of T cell responses to AZD1222 COVID-19 vaccine (dated by TCRdb to the early 2020s). Study-wide context: AZD1222 recipients whose second dose came at about 4 weeks and those whose second dose came at about 12 weeks were combined into one group, since spike-specific TCR depth and breadth did not differ between the two schedules. TCR sequencing covered roughly 230 trial participants: 207 given two doses of AZD1222 and approximately 25 given two doses of MenACWY control vaccine. Trial participants were enrolled into age subgroups of 18-55, 56-69 and 70-plus years, which contained approximately 150, 28 and 58 TCR-sequenced participants, respectively. What the research found in general, with its limitations: Vaccine-associated CD4 TCRs spanned the whole spike protein, with dominant responses in regions 160-218 and 743-854. Epitopes outside the regions mutated in the B.1.351 and B.1.1.7 variants were reportedly recognized by nearly half of the unique spike-specific TCRs. No day 14 peak-response samples were available, so repertoires were characterized only after the peak T cell response. After two AZD1222 doses, both the breadth and the depth of spike-specific TCRs were significantly higher than at day 0 and than in MenACWY recipients. The 56-69-year group was small, and its depth increase did not reach significance, likely because of low power. Participants were mostly white British and included more females than males, and it was suggested by the authors that clonal diversity may have been underestimated. Conclusions about previously exposed vaccinees are limited, since just 5 or 6 AZD1222 recipients were seropositive for SARS-CoV-2 at baseline.

Remarks on this clone: Its antigen target is currently unknown. No quality values exist for individual bases; no much larger clone is one base distant.

The time point label on this specimen signifies: baseline before first vaccination. Samples from vaccinated people were obtained from the UK trials COV001 and COV002, which included a single-blind randomized controlled phase 2/3 trial of AZD1222 (ChAdOx1 nCoV-19) in healthy adults. For TCRbeta chain sequencing, PBMC samples from trial participants were taken at day 0 and at day 28 after the second dose. The CDR3 regions of human TCRbeta chains were analyzed by immunosequencing. In the paper's pipeline: Repertoire TCRs were checked for matches against a reference library of SARS-CoV-2-specific TCRs that had been generated using the MIRA antigen-specificity platform. Breadth was defined as the fraction of unique TCRs that were SARS-CoV-2-associated, and depth was defined as the fraction of total T cells that were SARS-CoV-2-associated. Using the MIRA data, each spike-specific TCR was assigned both to the spike region to which the TCR was reactive and to a CD4 or CD8 class. Log10-transformed breadth and depth values were compared by one-way ANOVA with Sidak's multiple comparisons tests. The immuneACCESS repertoire file appears here via TCRdb, limited to in-frame rearrangements. These files lack a portion of the clones; in checked studies, under half of the deficit traces to unresolved V genes, and the cause of the others is not known. The V and J calls and clone size were taken over from that table, and D and trimming were inferred from the DNA. The sample table lists some 56,000 clones, 80% to 90% of them with a count of one. About 15% of the sample lies in the top ten.

V loses 8 bases of germline sequence and J loses 0 bases, and the interval between the two ends is 5 bases. From the cysteine through the phenylalanine, the CDR3 covers 12 amino acids. Left in the record is the CDR3 DNA by itself, 36 bases read in frame from the first base. The germline V gene provides CDR1 MNHEY and CDR2 SVGAGI. The clonotype originates from an adult in good health. This sequence uses TRBV6-5 and TRBJ1-3; a confident D gene designation cannot be given. The specimen was peripheral blood, collected on day 0 of AZD1222 vaccination. At the DNA level, the sequence is TGTGCCAGCCGGGTCTCTGGAAACACCATATATTTT. Its translation reads: CASRVSGNTIYF.